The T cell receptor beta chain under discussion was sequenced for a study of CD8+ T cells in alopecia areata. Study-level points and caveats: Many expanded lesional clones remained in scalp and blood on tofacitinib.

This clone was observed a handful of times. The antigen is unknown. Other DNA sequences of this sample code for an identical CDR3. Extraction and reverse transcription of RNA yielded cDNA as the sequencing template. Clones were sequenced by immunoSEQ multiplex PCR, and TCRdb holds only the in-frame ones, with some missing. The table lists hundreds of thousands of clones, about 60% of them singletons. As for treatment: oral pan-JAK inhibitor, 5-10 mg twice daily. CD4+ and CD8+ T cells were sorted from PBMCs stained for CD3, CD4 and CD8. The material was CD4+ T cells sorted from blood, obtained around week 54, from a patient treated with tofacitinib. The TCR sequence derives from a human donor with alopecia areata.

CDR3 DNA: TGTGCCAGCAGCTTAGTGGAGACCCAGTACTTC. It encodes CASSLVETQYF. V and J are TRBV7-9 and TRBJ2-5; no definite D call. Germline V CDR1 and CDR2: SEHNR, FQNEAQ (reference sequence). The CDR3 runs to 11 residues. V was pared by 1 base and J by 5 bases, with 2 bases between.